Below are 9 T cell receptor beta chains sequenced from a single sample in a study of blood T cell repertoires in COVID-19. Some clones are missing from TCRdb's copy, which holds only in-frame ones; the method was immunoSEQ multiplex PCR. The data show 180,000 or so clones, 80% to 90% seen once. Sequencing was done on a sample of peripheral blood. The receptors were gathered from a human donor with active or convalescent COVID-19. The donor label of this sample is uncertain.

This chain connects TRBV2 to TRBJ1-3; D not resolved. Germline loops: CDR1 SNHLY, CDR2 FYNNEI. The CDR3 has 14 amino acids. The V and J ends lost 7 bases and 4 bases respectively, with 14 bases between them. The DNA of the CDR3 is TGTGCCAGCAAACAGACCCTGGGCGGAAACACCATATATTTT. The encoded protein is CASKQTLGGNTIYF.

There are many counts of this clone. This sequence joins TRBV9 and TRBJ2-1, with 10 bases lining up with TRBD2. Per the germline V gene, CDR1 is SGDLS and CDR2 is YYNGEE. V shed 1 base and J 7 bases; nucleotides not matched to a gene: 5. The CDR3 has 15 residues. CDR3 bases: TGTGCCAGCAGCGTACTAGCGGGAGTGAATAATGAGCAGTTCTTC. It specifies CASSVLAGVNNEQFF.

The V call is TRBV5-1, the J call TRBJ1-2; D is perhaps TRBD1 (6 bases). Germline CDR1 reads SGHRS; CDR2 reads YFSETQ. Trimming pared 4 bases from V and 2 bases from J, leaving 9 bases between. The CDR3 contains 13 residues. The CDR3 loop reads CASSMDSNYGYTF. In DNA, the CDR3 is TGCGCCAGCAGCATGGACAGCAACTATGGCTACACCTTC. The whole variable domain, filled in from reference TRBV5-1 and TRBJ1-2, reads KAGVTQTPRYLIKTRGQQVTLSCSPISGHRSVSWYQQTPGQGLQFLFEYFSETQRNKGNFPGRFSGRQFSNSRSEMNVSTLELGDSALYLCASSMDSNYGYTFGSGTRLTVV.

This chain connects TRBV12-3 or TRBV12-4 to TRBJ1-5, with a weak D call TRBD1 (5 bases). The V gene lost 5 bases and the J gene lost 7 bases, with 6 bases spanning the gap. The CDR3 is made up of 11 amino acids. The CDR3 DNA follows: TGTGCCAGCAGTCAGGGACAGCCCCAGCATTTT. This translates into CASSQGQPQHF.

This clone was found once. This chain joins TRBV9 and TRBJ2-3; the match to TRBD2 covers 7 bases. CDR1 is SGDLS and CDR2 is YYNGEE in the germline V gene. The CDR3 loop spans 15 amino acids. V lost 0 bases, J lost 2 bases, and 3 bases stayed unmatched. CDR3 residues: CASSVAGGDTDTQYF. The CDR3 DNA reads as TGTGCCAGCAGCGTAGCTGGGGGGGACACAGATACGCAGTATTTT.

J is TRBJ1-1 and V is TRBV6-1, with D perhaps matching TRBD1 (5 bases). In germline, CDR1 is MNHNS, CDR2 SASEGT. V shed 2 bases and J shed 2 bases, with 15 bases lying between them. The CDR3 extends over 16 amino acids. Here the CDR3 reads CASSEIIGGGNTEAFF. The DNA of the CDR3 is TGTGCCAGCAGTGAAATAATCGGGGGAGGAAACACTGAAGCTTTCTTT.

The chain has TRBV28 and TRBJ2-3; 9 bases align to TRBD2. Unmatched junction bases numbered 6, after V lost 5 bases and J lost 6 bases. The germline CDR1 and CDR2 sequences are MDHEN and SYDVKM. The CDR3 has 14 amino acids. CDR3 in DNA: TGTGCCAGCAGTGCGCGGGGGGGCAGTGATACGCAGTATTTT. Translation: CASSARGGSDTQYF.

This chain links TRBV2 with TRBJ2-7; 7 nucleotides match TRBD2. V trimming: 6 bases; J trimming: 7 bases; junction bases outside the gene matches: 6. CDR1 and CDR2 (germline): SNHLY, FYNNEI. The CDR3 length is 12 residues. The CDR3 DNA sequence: TGTGCCAGCAGCTCCCTCGGGGGGGAGCAGTACTTC. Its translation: CASSSLGGEQYF. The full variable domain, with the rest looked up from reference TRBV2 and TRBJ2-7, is EPEVTQTPSHQVTQMGQEVILRCVPISNHLYFYWYRQILGQKVEFLVSFYNNEISEKSEIFDDQFSVERPDGSNFTLKIRSTKLEDSAMYFCASSSLGGEQYFGPGTRLTVT.

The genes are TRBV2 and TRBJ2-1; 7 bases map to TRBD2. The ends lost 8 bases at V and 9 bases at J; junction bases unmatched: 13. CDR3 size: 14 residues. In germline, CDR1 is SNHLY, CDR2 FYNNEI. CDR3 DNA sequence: TGTGCCAGCTCTCTCAAGGCGGGAGTAACTGAGCAGTTCTTC. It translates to CASSLKAGVTEQFF.